This TCR beta chain was sequenced in a study of molecular identifiers for immune sequencing clone quantification. This clonotype was counted a single time. Because the CDR3 is missing its conserved closing phenylalanine or tryptophan, this is likely a read error. TCRdb re-analysed the PCR reads in MiXCR, keeping a single row per CDR3 protein. The sample includes more than 85,000 distinct CDR3 sequences, roughly 34% of them seen just once. The sample comprised naive CD8+ T cells from blood, with Jurkat cell RNA spiked in. Subset defined: FACS-sorted CD8+CD4-CCR7+CD45RA+ naive T cells. The clonotype was recovered from a human donor in good health. Some libraries in this study had Jurkat cell RNA spiked in.

CDR3 in amino acids: CAGKNSTGGIYSEAFI. For the CDR3, the DNA is TGTGCAGGCAAAAACTCGACAGGGGGCATTTACTCTGAAGCTTTCATA. The chain uses TRBV28 and TRBJ1-1; 10 bases agree with TRBD1. From germline, CDR1 is MDHEN and CDR2 SYDVKM. The CDR3 covers 16 residues.